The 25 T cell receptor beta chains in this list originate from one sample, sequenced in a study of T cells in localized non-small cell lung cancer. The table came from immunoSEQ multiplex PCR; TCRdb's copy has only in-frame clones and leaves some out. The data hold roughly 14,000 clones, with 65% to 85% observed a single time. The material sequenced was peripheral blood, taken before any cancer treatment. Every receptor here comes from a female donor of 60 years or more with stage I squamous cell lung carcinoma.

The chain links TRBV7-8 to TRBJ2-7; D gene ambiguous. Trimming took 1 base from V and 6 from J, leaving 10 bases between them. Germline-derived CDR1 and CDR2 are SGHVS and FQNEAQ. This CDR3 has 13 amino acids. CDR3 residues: CASSLERRSEQYF. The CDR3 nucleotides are TGTGCCAGCAGCTTAGAACGAAGGAGCGAGCAGTACTTC.

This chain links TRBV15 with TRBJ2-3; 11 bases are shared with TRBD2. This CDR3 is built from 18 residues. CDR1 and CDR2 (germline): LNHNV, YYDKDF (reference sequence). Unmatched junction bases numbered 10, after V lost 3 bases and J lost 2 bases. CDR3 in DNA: TGTGCCACCAGCAGGCGGGCTCGACTAGCGGGGTCCACAGATACGCAGTATTTT. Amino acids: CATSRRARLAGSTDTQYF. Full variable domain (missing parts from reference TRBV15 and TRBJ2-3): DAMVIQNPRYQVTQFGKPVTLSCSQTLNHNVMYWYQQKSSQAPKLLFHYYDKDFNNEADTPDNFQSRRPNTSFCFLDIRSPGLGDTAMYLCATSRRARLAGSTDTQYFGPGTRLTVL.

CDR3 nucleotides: TGTGCCAGCAGCTTTGCGCGGGACAGGGAAACGGAGACCCAGTACTTC. This sequence encodes CASSFARDRETETQYF. The chain recombines TRBV12-1 with TRBJ2-5; the table's D call TRBD1 went unverified against the DNA. TRBV12-1 is deemed a pseudogene. The CDR3 is 16 residues long.

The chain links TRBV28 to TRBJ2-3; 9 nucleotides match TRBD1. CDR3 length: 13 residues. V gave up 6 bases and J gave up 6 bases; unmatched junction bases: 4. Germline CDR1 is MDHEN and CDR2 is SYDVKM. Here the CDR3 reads CASRLQGADTQYF. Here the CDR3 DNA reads TGTGCCAGCAGGCTACAGGGGGCCGATACGCAGTATTTT.

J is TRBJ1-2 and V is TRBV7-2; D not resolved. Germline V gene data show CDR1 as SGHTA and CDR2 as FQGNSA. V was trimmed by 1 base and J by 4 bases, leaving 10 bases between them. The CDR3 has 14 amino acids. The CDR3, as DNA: TGTGCCAGCAGCTTAGACCTACCTGGCTATGGCTACACCTTC. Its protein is CASSLDLPGYGYTF.

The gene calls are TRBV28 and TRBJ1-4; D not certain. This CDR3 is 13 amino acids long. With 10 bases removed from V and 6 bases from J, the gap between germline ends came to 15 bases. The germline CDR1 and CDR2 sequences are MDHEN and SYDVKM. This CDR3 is CATNSYSYEKLFF. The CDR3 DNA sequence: TGTGCCACAAACAGCTATAGTTATGAAAAACTGTTTTTT.

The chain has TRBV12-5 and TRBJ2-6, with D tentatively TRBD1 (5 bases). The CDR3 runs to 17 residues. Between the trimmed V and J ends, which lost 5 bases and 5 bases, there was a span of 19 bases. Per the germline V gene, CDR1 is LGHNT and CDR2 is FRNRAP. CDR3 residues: CASGDIAGQSRANVLTF. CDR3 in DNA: TGTGCTAGTGGTGATATCGCAGGACAAAGTCGGGCCAACGTCCTGACTTTC.

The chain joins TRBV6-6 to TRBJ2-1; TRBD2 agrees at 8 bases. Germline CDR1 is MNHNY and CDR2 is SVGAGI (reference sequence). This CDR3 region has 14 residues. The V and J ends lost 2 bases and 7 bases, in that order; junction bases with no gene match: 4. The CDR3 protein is CASSYPGTRNEQFF. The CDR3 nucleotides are TGTGCCAGCAGTTACCCCGGGACTAGAAATGAGCAGTTCTTC.

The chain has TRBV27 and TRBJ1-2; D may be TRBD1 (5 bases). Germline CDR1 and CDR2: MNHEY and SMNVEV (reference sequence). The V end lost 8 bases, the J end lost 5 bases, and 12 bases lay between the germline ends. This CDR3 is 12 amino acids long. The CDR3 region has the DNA TGTGCCAGCGGCGGCAGGGTTTATGGCTACACCTTC. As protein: CASGGRVYGYTF.

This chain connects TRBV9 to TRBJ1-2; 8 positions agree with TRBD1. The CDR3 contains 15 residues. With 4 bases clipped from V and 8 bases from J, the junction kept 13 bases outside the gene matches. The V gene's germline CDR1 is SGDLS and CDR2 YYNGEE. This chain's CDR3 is CASSPRTGLISGYTF. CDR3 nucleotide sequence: TGTGCCAGCAGCCCCCGGACAGGGCTGATCTCGGGCTACACCTTC.

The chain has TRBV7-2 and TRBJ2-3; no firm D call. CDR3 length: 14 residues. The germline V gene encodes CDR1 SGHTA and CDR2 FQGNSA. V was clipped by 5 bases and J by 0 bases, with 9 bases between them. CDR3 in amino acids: CASSPPSSTDTQYF. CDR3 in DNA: TGTGCCAGCAGCCCCCCAAGCAGCACAGATACGCAGTATTTT.

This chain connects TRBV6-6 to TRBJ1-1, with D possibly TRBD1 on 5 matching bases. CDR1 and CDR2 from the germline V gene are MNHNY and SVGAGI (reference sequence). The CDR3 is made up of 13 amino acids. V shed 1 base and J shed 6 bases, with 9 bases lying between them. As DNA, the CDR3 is TGTGCCAGCAGTTACTTCGAAGGGGCTGAAGCTTTCTTT. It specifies CASSYFEGAEAFF.

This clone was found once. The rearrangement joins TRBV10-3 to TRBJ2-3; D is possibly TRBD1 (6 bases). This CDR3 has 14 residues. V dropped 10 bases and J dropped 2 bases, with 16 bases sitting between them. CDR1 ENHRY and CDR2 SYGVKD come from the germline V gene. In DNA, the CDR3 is TGTGCCACTAGGCAGGGGCGTCCCACAGATACGCAGTATTTT. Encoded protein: CATRQGRPTDTQYF.

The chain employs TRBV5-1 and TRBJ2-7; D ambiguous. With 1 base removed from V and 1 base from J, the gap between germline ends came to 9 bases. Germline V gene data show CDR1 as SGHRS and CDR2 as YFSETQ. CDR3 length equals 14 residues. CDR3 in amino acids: CASSLHDNSYEQYF. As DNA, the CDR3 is TGCGCCAGCAGCTTGCACGACAATTCCTACGAGCAGTACTTC.

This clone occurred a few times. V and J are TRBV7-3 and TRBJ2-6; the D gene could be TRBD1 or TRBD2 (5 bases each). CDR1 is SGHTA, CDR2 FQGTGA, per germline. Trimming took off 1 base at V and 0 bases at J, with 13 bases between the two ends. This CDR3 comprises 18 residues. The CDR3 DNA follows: TGTGCCAGCAGCTTAAGGGCAGGGAGCGGCTCTGGGGCCAACGTCCTGACTTTC. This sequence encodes CASSLRAGSGSGANVLTF.

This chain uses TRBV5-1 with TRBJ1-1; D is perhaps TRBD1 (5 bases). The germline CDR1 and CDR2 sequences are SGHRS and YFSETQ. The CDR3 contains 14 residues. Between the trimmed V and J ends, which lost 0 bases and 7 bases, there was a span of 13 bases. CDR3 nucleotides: TGCGCCAGCAGCTTGGAGCAGCGGGGGTTTGAAGCTTTCTTT. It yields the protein CASSLEQRGFEAFF.

As DNA, the CDR3 is TGTGCCAGCAGCGTGCAGGGTTTGGGAGATACGCAGTATTTT. Amino acid sequence: CASSVQGLGDTQYF. The chain recombines TRBV7-2 with TRBJ2-3; tentatively, D is TRBD1 (5 bases). The V end was cut by 5 bases, the J end by 5 bases, with 14 bases between. This CDR3 has 14 residues. CDR1 is SGHTA and CDR2 is FQGNSA in the germline V gene.

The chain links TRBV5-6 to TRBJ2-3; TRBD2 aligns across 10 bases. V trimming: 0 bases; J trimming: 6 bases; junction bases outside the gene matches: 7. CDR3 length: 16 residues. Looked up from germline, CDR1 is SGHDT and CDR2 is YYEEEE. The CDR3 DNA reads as TGTGCCAGCAGCTTGGCCGAGCGGGGGGGCGAGGATACGCAGTATTTT. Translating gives CASSLAERGGEDTQYF.

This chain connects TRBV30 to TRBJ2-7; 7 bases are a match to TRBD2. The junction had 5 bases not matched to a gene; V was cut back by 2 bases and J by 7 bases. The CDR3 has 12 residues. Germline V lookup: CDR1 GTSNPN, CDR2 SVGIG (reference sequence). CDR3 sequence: CAWSPRGEEQYF. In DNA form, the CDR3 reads TGTGCCTGGAGTCCCCGGGGGGAAGAGCAGTACTTC.

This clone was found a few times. CDR3 protein: CAISESSYNSPLHF. CDR3 coding DNA: TGTGCCATCAGTGAGAGCTCCTATAATTCACCCCTCCACTTT. This chain uses TRBV10-3 with TRBJ1-6; D is unresolved. Trimming cost V 2 bases and J 0 bases, with 2 bases left between them. Germline assignment: CDR1 ENHRY and CDR2 SYGVKD. CDR3 size: 14 residues.

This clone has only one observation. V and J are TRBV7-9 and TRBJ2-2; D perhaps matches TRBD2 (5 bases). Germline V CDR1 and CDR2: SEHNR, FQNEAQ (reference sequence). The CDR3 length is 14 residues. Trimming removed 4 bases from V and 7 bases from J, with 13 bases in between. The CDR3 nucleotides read TGTGCCAGCAGCTCCACCGGACTGTACGGGGAGCTGTTTTTT. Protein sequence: CASSSTGLYGELFF.

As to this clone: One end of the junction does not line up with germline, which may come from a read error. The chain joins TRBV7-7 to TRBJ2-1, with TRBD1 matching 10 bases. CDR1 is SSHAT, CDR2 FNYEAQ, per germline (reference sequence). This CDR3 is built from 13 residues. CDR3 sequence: CASSRDRGGEQFF. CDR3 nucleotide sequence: TGTGCTAGCAGCCGGGACAGGGGAGGTGAGCAGTTCTTC.

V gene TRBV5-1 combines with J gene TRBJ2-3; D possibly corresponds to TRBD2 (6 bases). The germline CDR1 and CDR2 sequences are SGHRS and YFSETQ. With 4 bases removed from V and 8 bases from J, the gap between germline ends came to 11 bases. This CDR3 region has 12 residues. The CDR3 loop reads CASSAKGGTQYF. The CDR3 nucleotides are TGCGCCAGCAGCGCCAAGGGAGGTACGCAGTATTTT.

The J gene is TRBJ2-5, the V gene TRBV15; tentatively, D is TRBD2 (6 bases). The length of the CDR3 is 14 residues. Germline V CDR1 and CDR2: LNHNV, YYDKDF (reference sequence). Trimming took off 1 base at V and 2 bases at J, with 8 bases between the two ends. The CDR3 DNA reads TGTGCCACCAGCAGAGGCGGGACGCAAGAGACCCAGTACTTC. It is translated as CATSRGGTQETQYF. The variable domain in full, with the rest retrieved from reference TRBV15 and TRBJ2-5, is DAMVIQNPRYQVTQFGKPVTLSCSQTLNHNVMYWYQQKSSQAPKLLFHYYDKDFNNEADTPDNFQSRRPNTSFCFLDIRSPGLGDTAMYLCATSRGGTQETQYFGPGTRLLVL.

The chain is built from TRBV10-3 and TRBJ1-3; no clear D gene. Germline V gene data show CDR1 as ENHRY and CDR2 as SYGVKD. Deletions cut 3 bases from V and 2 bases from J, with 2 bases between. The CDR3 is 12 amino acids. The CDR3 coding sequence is TGTGCCATCAGTGATCCTGGAAACACCATATATTTT. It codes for CAISDPGNTIYF.